These T cell receptor beta chains were read from a single sample in a study of CD8 T cells in Susac syndrome. MiXCR, run by TCRdb on the immunoSEQ multiplex PCR reads, gives a single entry per CDR3 protein. The sample shows 95,000 to 150,000 distinct CDR3 sequences, over 95% of them seen only once. The sample comprised CD4+ T cells from PBMCs. The receptor source for this set is a human donor with Susac syndrome. The CDR3 runs from the conserved cysteine through the conserved F or W. A D gene is named only where the DNA matches it firmly. Clone size, where shown, is once, few, many, or a class for clones that have expanded.

- | TRBJ2-1 | TRBV30 | - | CAWSVTLAGGNEQFF | TGTGCCTGGAGTGTAACATTAGCTGGGGGCAATGAGCAGTTCTTC
- | TRBJ2-1 | TRBV7-9 | TRBD2 | CASSLVWTRGYLGEQFF | TGTGCCAGCAGCTTAGTTTGGACTAGAGGATATTTAGGTGAGCAGTTCTTC
- | TRBJ2-7 | TRBV20-1 | - | CSARQDSYEQYF | TGCAGTGCTAGACAAGATTCCTACGAGCAGTACTTC
- | TRBJ2-1 | TRBV30 | TRBD2 | CAWSWTSGSYNEQFF | TGTGCCTGGAGTTGGACTAGCGGTTCCTACAATGAGCAGTTCTTC
- | TRBJ1-5 | TRBV15 | TRBD1 | CATSSLTGNQPQHF | TGTGCCACCAGCAGTCTGACAGGGAATCAGCCCCAGCATTTT
- | TRBJ2-4 | TRBV6-2/TRBV6-3 | TRBD2 | CASSVSGSGKNIQYF | TGTGCCAGCAGCGTTAGCGGGAGTGGCAAAAACATTCAGTACTTC
- | TRBJ2-1 | TRBV20-1 | TRBD2 | CSARGVSGSNEQFF | TGCAGTGCTAGAGGAGTTAGCGGGAGCAATGAGCAGTTCTTC
- | TRBJ2-7 | TRBV7-9 | TRBD1 | CASSTRDRGHEQYF | TGTGCCAGCAGCACCCGGGACAGGGGTCACGAGCAGTACTTC
- | TRBJ2-1 | TRBV7-9 | - | CASSLGSRSSYNEQFF | TGTGCCAGCAGCTTAGGTAGCCGAAGCTCCTACAATGAGCAGTTCTTC
- | TRBJ2-3 | TRBV24-1 | - | CATSAGVNTQYF | TGTGCCACCAGTGCTGGAGTAAATACGCAGTATTTT
- | TRBJ2-1 | TRBV20-1 | TRBD2 | CSARPSGRGWLANEQFF | TGCAGTGCTAGACCTAGCGGGAGGGGATGGTTAGCCAATGAGCAGTTCTTC
- | TRBJ1-3 | TRBV5-1 | - | CASSSALGNSGNTIYF | TGCGCCAGCAGCTCAGCGCTTGGGAACTCTGGAAACACCATATATTTT
- | TRBJ2-1 | TRBV7-2 | TRBD2 | CASSLETSGYNEQFF | TGTGCCAGCAGCTTAGAGACTAGCGGCTACAATGAGCAGTTCTTC
- | TRBJ2-7 | TRBV5-4 | - | CASSLVSTYEQYF | TGTGCCAGCAGCTTGGTGTCTACCTACGAGCAGTACTTC
- | TRBJ1-1 | TRBV30 | - | CAWTGGVTEAFF | TGTGCCTGGACGGGGGGAGTGACTGAAGCTTTCTTT
few | TRBJ2-3 | TRBV18 | - | CASSLGTDTQYF | TGTGCCAGCTCACTTGGGACAGATACGCAGTATTTT
- | TRBJ2-3 | TRBV30 | TRBD2 | CALGAREGASTQYF | TGTGCCCTAGGCGCGCGGGAGGGCGCATCTACGCAGTATTTT
- | TRBJ1-2 | TRBV3-1 | - | CASSQEAAGDYGYTF | TGTGCCAGCAGCCAAGAGGCAGCTGGGGACTATGGCTACACCTTC
- | TRBJ2-4 | TRBV20-1 | TRBD1 | CSAKTRGQLAKNIQYF | TGCAGTGCTAAAACCCGGGGACAGCTAGCCAAAAACATTCAGTACTTC
- | TRBJ1-2 | TRBV24-1 | TRBD1 | CATSDPTGEKYGYTF | TGTGCCACCAGTGACCCGACAGGGGAAAAATATGGCTACACCTTC
- | TRBJ2-1 | TRBV7-7 | TRBD1 | CASSLTGDNEQFF | TGTGCTAGCAGCTTGACAGGGGACAATGAGCAGTTCTTC
- | TRBJ2-2 | TRBV7-2 | - | CASTPKGNTGELFF | TGTGCCAGCACCCCGAAAGGCAACACCGGGGAGCTGTTTTTT
- | TRBJ2-5 | TRBV28 | TRBD2 | CASSQPSGGSRETQYF | TGTGCCAGCAGCCAACCTAGCGGAGGGTCTAGGGAGACCCAGTACTTC
- | TRBJ2-2 | TRBV15 | - | CATSRGPAPGELFF | TGTGCCACCAGCAGAGGGCCAGCCCCCGGGGAGCTGTTTTTT
- | TRBJ2-5 | TRBV20-1 | - | CSARDESRWGQETQYF | TGCAGTGCTAGAGATGAGAGTCGATGGGGCCAAGAGACCCAGTACTTC
- | TRBJ2-7 | TRBV7-3 | - | CASSADGSSYEQYF | TGTGCCAGCAGCGCGGACGGATCCTCCTACGAGCAGTACTTC
- | TRBJ1-4 | TRBV20-1 | - | CSARDLRNGEKLFF | TGCAGTGCTAGAGATCTCAGAAACGGAGAAAAACTGTTTTTT
- | TRBJ2-5 | TRBV5-1 | - | CASSSQGEETQYF | TGCGCCAGCAGCTCCCAGGGAGAAGAGACCCAGTACTTC
- | TRBJ2-4 | TRBV3-1 | TRBD1 | CASSQGVTGDIQYF | TGTGCCAGCAGCCAAGGCGTGACAGGGGACATTCAGTACTTC
- | TRBJ2-3 | TRBV6-5 | - | CASSYTNYPDTQYF | TGTGCCAGCAGTTACACCAATTATCCAGATACGCAGTATTTT
- | TRBJ1-5 | TRBV30 | TRBD1 | CAWSPGQYSNQPQHF | TGTGCCTGGAGTCCGGGACAGTATAGCAATCAGCCCCAGCATTTT
- | TRBJ2-5 | TRBV7-9 | - | CASSPWDGQETQYF | TGTGCCAGCAGCCCATGGGACGGCCAAGAGACCCAGTACTTC
- | TRBJ2-5 | TRBV12-3/TRBV12-4 | - | CASSRGMGETQYF | TGTGCCAGCAGTCGTGGCATGGGGGAGACCCAGTACTTC
- | TRBJ2-2 | TRBV12-3/TRBV12-4 | TRBD1 | CASSPGQGITGELFF | TGTGCCAGCAGTCCGGGACAGGGCATAACCGGGGAGCTGTTTTTT
- | TRBJ1-3 | TRBV29-1 | TRBD1 | CSVRTGHGTIYF | TGCAGCGTCAGGACAGGCCACGGCACCATATATTTT
few | TRBJ1-2 | TRBV12-3/TRBV12-4 | TRBD1 | CASSPGQGAGGYTF | TGTGCCAGCAGCCCCGGACAGGGGGCAGGTGGCTACACCTTC
- | TRBJ2-1 | TRBV15 | - | CATSRDRRNSYNEQFF | TGTGCCACCAGCAGAGATAGGCGGAACTCCTACAATGAGCAGTTCTTC
- | TRBJ2-7 | TRBV20-1 | - | CSAKDAPKGSYEQYF | TGCAGTGCTAAGGACGCGCCCAAGGGGAGTTACGAGCAGTACTTC
- | TRBJ2-5 | TRBV12-3/TRBV12-4 | - | CASSPGTKQETQYF | TGTGCCAGCAGTCCCGGGACAAAACAAGAGACCCAGTACTTC
- | TRBJ2-3 | TRBV5-1 | - | CASSLVGDRTDTQYF | TGCGCCAGCAGCTTGGTAGGGGACCGCACAGATACGCAGTATTTT
once | TRBJ1-2 | TRBV6-5 | - | CASSSGQGIINYGYTF | TGTGCCAGCAGTTCAGGGCAGGGGATAATTAACTATGGCTACACCTTC
- | TRBJ2-7 | TRBV3-1 | - | CASSQGRGFWYEQYF | TGTGCCAGCAGCCAAGGACGAGGTTTTTGGTACGAGCAGTACTTC
- | TRBJ1-2 | TRBV15 | TRBD1 | CATRDRANYGYTF | TGTGCCACTCGCGACAGGGCTAACTATGGCTACACCTTC
- | TRBJ2-5 | TRBV29-1 | - | CSVAPKAPETQYF | TGCAGCGTTGCCCCAAAGGCTCCAGAGACCCAGTACTTC
- | TRBJ1-1 | TRBV5-1 | - | CASSLEGQRNTEAFF | TGCGCCAGCAGCTTGGAAGGACAGAGGAACACTGAAGCTTTCTTT
- | TRBJ2-7 | TRBV4-1 | - | CASSLGGGSYEQYF | TGCGCCAGCAGCTTGGGGGGAGGCTCCTACGAGCAGTACTTC
- | TRBJ1-2 | TRBV4-2 | - | CASSLRDLDTSGYGYTF | TGTGCCAGCAGCCTCCGGGACCTCGACACTTCTGGCTATGGCTACACCTTC
- | TRBJ2-7 | TRBV20-1 | TRBD1 | CSASDRPYEQYF | TGCAGTGCCTCGGACAGGCCCTACGAGCAGTACTTC
- | TRBJ2-1 | TRBV15 | TRBD1 | CATSREGGPYNEQFF | TGTGCCACCAGCAGAGAAGGGGGCCCCTACAATGAGCAGTTCTTC
- | TRBJ1-4 | TRBV28 | - | CASSLWAGGGEKLFF | TGTGCCAGCAGTTTATGGGCCGGGGGCGGTGAAAAACTGTTTTTT
- | TRBJ1-4 | TRBV4-1 | TRBD1 | CASSQDGTGIEEKLFF | TGCGCCAGCAGCCAAGACGGGACAGGCATAGAGGAAAAACTGTTTTTT